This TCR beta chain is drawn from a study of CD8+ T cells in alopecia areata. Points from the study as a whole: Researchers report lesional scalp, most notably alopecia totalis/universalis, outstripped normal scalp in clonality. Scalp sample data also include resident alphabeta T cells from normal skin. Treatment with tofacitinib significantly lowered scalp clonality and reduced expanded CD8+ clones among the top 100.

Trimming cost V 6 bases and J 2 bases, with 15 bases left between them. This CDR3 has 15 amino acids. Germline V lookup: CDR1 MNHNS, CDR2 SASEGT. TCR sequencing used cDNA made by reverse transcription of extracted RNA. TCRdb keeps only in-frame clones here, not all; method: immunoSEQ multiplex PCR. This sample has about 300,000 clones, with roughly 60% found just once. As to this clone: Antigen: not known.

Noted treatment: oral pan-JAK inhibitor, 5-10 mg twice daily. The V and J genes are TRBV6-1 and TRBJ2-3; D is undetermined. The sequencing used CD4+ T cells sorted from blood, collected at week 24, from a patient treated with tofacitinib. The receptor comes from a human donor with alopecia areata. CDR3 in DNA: TGTGCCAGCAGAATCCTCCCGCAGAACACAGATACGCAGTATTTT. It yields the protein CASRILPQNTDTQYF.